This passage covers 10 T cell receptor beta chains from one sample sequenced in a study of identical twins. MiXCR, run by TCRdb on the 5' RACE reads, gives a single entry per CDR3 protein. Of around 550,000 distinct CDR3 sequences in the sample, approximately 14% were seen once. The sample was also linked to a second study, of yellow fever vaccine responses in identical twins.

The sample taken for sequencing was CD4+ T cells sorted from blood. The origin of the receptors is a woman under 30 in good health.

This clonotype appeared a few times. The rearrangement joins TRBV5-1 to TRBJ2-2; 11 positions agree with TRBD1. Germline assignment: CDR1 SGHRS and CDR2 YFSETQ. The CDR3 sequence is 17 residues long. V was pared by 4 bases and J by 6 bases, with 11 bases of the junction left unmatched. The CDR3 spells CASSPSRDRGKAGELFF. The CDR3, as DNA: TGCGCCAGCAGCCCCAGCCGGGACAGGGGGAAGGCCGGGGAGCTGTTTTTT.

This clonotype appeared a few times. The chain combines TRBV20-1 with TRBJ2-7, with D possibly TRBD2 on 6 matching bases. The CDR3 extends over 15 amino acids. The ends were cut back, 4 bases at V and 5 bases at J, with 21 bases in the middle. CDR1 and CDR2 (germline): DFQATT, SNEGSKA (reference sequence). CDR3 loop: CSATKPGLSLDEQYF. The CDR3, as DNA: TGCAGTGCTACGAAGCCGGGACTTAGTTTAGACGAGCAGTACTTC.

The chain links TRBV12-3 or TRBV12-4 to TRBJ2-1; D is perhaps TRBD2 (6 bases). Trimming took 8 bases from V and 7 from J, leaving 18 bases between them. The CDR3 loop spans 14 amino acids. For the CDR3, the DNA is TGTGCCAGCGCTTCTGGCGGGATTAGGAATGAGCAGTTCTTC. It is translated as CASASGGIRNEQFF.

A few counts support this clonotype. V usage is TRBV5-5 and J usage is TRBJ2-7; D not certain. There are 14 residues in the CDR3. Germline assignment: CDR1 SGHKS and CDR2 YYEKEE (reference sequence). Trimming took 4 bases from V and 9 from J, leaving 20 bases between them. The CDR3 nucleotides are TGTGCCAGCAGCCCCGGGCAGCCGCTTATTGGGCAGTACTTC. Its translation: CASSPGQPLIGQYF.

CDR3 DNA sequence: TGTGCCAGCAGCGCTCGACAGACCTCTAATGAAAAACTGTTTTTT. This codes for CASSARQTSNEKLFF. The chain joins TRBV3-1 to TRBJ1-4; TRBD1 might be the D (5 bases). The CDR3 is made up of 15 amino acids. Per germline, CDR1 LGHDT and CDR2 YNNKEL (reference sequence). Between the trimmed V and J ends, which lost 5 bases and 3 bases, there was a span of 13 bases. Full variable domain (missing parts from reference TRBV3-1 and TRBJ1-4): DTAVSQTPKYLVTQMGNDKSIKCEQNLGHDTMYWYKQDSKKFLKIMFSYNNKELIINETVPNRFSPKSPDKAHLNLHINSLELGDSAVYFCASSARQTSNEKLFFGSGTQLSVL.

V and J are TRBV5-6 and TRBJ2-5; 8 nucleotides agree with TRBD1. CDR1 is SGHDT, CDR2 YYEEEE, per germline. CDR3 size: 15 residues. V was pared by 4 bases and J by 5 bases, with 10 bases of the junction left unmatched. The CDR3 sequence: CASSALTGAKETQYF. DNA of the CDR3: TGTGCCAGCAGCGCCCTGACAGGGGCCAAGGAGACCCAGTACTTC.

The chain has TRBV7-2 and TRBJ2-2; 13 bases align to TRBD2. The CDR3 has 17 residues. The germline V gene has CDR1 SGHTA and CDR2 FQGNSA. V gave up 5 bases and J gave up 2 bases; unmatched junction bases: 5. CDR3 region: CASSQTSGRGNTGELFF. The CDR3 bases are TGTGCCAGCAGCCAAACTAGCGGGAGGGGAAACACCGGGGAGCTGTTTTTT.

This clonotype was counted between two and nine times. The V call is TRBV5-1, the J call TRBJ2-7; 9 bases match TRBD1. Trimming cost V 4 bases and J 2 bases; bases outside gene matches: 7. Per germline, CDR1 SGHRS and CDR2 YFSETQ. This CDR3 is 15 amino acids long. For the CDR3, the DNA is TGCGCCAGCAGCCTCAACCGGGACAGGGCCTACGAGCAGTACGTC. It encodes CASSLNRDRAYEQYV.

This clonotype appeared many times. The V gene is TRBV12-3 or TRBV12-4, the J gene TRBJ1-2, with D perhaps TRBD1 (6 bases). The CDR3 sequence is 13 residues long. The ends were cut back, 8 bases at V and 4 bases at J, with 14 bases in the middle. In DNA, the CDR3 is TGTGCCAGCGTACGCGGGACAAGCTATGGCTACACCTTC. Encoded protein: CASVRGTSYGYTF.

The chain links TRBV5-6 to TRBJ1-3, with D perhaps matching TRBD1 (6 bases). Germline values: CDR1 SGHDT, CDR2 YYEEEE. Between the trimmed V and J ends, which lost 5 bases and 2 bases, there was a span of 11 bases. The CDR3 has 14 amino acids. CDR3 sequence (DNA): TGTGCCAGCAGGCTGGCAGGGGCTGGAAACACCATATATTTT. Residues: CASRLAGAGNTIYF.